The TCR beta chain under discussion was sequenced for a study of CD8 T cells in Susac syndrome. Looking at the study overall: Clinical remission applied to eight sequenced Susac syndrome patients, and about six had active disease. The Susac syndrome patients were therapy-naive, on corticosteroids, or on intravenous immunoglobulin alone at blood draw.

CD8+ and CD4+ T cells from blood underwent TCR beta sequencing, which was carried out in a high-throughput format. After removal of 2 bases from V and 4 bases from J, the junction contained 10 bases not matched to a gene. The CDR3 is made up of 15 amino acids. Germline V gene data show CDR1 as DFQATT and CDR2 as SNEGSKA (reference sequence). Random hexamers were used to reverse transcribe about 0.5 to 1 ug of RNA. Multiplex immunoSEQ PCR targeted 54 Vbeta and 13 Jbeta TCR beta segments. One entry per CDR3 protein results from TCRdb running MiXCR on the immunoSEQ multiplex PCR reads. The table has tens of thousands of distinct CDR3 sequences, about 95% seen once; the top ten hold roughly 0.62%.

Sequencing was carried out using CD8+ T cells from PBMCs. The TCR sequence derives from a human donor with Susac syndrome. The rearrangement joins TRBV20-1 to TRBJ1-2, with 7 bases identical to TRBD1. The CDR3 DNA reads TGCAGTGCTAGATTTCCGACAGGGTTCTTCTATGGCTACACCTTC. Amino acids: CSARFPTGFFYGYTF.